One sample yielded the 24 T cell receptor beta chains listed below, sequenced in a study of Graves' ophthalmopathy and Graves' hyperthyroidism. Amplifying from RNA transcripts, the study obtained TCR beta CDR3 regions. HTBI-primed RT-PCR formed the first round, and a multiplex PCR formed the second. Each CDR3 protein is one row after TCRdb ran MiXCR on the multiplex PCR reads. The sample carries 170,000 or so distinct CDR3 sequences, approximately 38% recorded once. The specimen sequenced was peripheral blood. The receptors were sampled from a middle-aged woman with Graves' ophthalmopathy.

This clonotype has a count of ten or more. The chain combines TRBV12-3 or TRBV12-4 with TRBJ1-2; 8 bases are a match to TRBD1. This CDR3 has 15 residues. Trimming cost V 0 bases and J 5 bases; bases outside gene matches: 5. In DNA form, the CDR3 reads TGTGCCAGCAGTTTAGCCCCAGGGGGCGGGTATGGCTACACCTTC. Translated: CASSLAPGGGYGYTF.

Ten or more counts support this clonotype. The J gene is TRBJ1-5, the V gene TRBV6-1; 11 bases are a match to TRBD1. After removal of 4 bases from V and 1 base from J, the junction contained 9 bases not matched to a gene. Germline V gene lookup returns CDR1 MNHNS and CDR2 SASEGT. This CDR3 region has 18 residues. The CDR3 coding sequence is TGTGCCAGCAGTGGACGGGACAGGGGGGTGGAAAGCAATCAGCCCCAGCATTTT. This codes for CASSGRDRGVESNQPQHF.

The J gene is TRBJ2-2, the V gene TRBV5-1, with a possible D match to TRBD2 (5 bases). Germline CDR1 reads SGHRS; CDR2 reads YFSETQ. The CDR3 is made up of 16 amino acids. V was clipped by 4 bases and J by 4 bases, with 17 bases between them. CDR3 in amino acids: CASSRDTGGPTGELFF. In DNA, the CDR3 is TGCGCCAGCAGCAGAGATACCGGAGGCCCCACCGGGGAGCTGTTTTTT.

This clonotype was recorded many times. The V gene is TRBV29-1, the J gene TRBJ1-1, with D tentatively TRBD1 (6 bases). V was pared by 6 bases and J by 1 base, with 9 bases between. Germline V gene data show CDR1 as SQVTM and CDR2 as ANQGSEA. CDR3 length: 12 amino acids. The CDR3 loop is CSVPQGNTEAFF. In DNA form, the CDR3 reads TGCAGCGTCCCACAGGGGAACACTGAAGCTTTCTTT.

The V gene is TRBV7-2, the J gene TRBJ2-5, with D possibly matching TRBD1 (7 bases). The CDR3 runs to 15 residues. Between the trimmed V and J ends, which lost 1 base and 3 bases, there was a span of 12 bases. Germline CDR1 and CDR2: SGHTA and FQGNSA. CDR3 sequence reads: CASSLGGRGEETQYF. The CDR3, as DNA: TGTGCCAGCAGCTTAGGGGGCAGGGGGGAAGAGACCCAGTACTTC.

At least ten counts were recorded for this clonotype. The chain carries TRBV12-3 or TRBV12-4 and TRBJ1-5; no clear D. The CDR3 totals 16 residues. V was cut by 4 bases and J by 0 bases, with 13 bases left in between. This chain's CDR3 is CASSYHFLGSNQPQHF. Here the CDR3 DNA reads TGTGCCAGCAGTTATCATTTTTTAGGTAGCAATCAGCCCCAGCATTTT.

There are many counts of this clonotype. As DNA, the CDR3 is TGTGCCAGCAGCCGTTCGCAACTTCACTATGGCTACACCTTC. Protein product: CASSRSQLHYGYTF. This chain uses TRBV12-3 or TRBV12-4 with TRBJ1-2; D remains unclear. V lost 6 bases, J lost 3 bases, and 14 bases lay in between. CDR3 length equals 14 residues.

J is TRBJ2-7 and V is TRBV12-3 or TRBV12-4, with 8 nucleotides matching TRBD1. This CDR3 has 14 amino acids. Losses at the gene ends were 5 bases for V and 5 bases for J; bases not matched to a gene: 8. The DNA for the CDR3 is TGTGCCAGCAGTGGGGGACGACAGGGGAACGAGCAGTACTTC. Protein product: CASSGGRQGNEQYF.

The rearrangement joins TRBV6-2 or TRBV6-3 to TRBJ1-5, with D maybe TRBD1 (5 bases). Germline loops: CDR1 MNHEY, CDR2 SVGEGT. CDR3 size: 15 residues. Trimming stripped 5 bases from V and 4 bases from J, with 15 bases between. The CDR3 spells CASSPPGGSNQPQHF. The CDR3 coding sequence is TGTGCCAGCAGTCCCCCCGGGGGTTCGAATCAGCCCCAGCATTTT.

The chain uses TRBV20-1 and TRBJ1-1, with 9 bases matching TRBD1. This CDR3 is built from 12 residues. CDR1 is DFQATT and CDR2 is SNEGSKA in the germline V gene (reference sequence). The V gene end was trimmed by 5 bases and the J gene end by 7 bases; junction bases not matched to a gene: 5. The chain's CDR3 is CSALKTGGEAFF. CDR3 DNA sequence: TGCAGTGCTTTAAAGACAGGGGGTGAAGCTTTCTTT.

Remarks on this clonotype: Mismatch with germline at one junction end may stem from a read error. The rearrangement joins TRBV12-3 or TRBV12-4 to TRBJ2-7, with 9 bases matching TRBD1. The CDR3 runs to 14 residues. CDR3 sequence: CASGLVGQGDEQYF. The CDR3 bases are TGTGCCAGCGGTTTAGTGGGACAGGGCGACGAGCAGTACTTC.

This clonotype was detected many times. This chain connects TRBV19 to TRBJ1-1; D remains unclear. V shed 7 bases and J shed 0 bases, with 12 bases lying between them. The CDR3 loop spans 14 amino acids. Germline values: CDR1 LNHDA, CDR2 SQIVND (reference sequence). The CDR3 here is CASMAGRLNTEAFF. The CDR3 region has the DNA TGTGCCAGTATGGCAGGACGCTTGAACACTGAAGCTTTCTTT.

The chain joins TRBV18 to TRBJ2-5, with D hard to call. CDR1 and CDR2 from the germline V gene are KGHSH and LQKENI. The CDR3 contains 15 residues. V was trimmed by 5 bases and J by 8 bases, leaving 21 bases between them. The DNA for the CDR3 is TGTGCCAGCTCAACTCCGGACGGCGGTCGAGTAACCCAGTACTTC. Translation gives CASSTPDGGRVTQYF.

This clonotype was observed at least ten times. The V gene is TRBV11-2, the J gene TRBJ2-2, with 9 bases aligning to TRBD1. CDR3 size: 15 residues. The V segment lost 0 bases and the J segment 5 bases; nucleotides outside the gene matches: 1. The germline V gene encodes CDR1 SGHAT and CDR2 FQNNGV. The CDR3 DNA reads as TGTGCCAGCAGCTTAGAGACAGGGGGGACCGGGGAGCTGTTTTTT. Translation: CASSLETGGTGELFF.

This clonotype was observed a single time. The CDR3 protein is CASSLRIMNTEAFF. CDR3 nucleotide sequence: TGTGCCAGCAGCTTAAGGATCATGAACACTGAAGCTTTCTTT. The genes are TRBV11-2 and TRBJ1-1, with unresolved D. V lost 2 bases, J lost 0 bases, and 7 bases lay in between. Germline values: CDR1 SGHAT, CDR2 FQNNGV. The CDR3 has 14 amino acids.

The chain has TRBV7-9 and TRBJ1-6; TRBD1 matches 8 bases. Trimming removed 5 bases from V and 8 bases from J; junction bases left unmatched: 5. The CDR3 runs to 14 residues. Germline CDR1 and CDR2: SEHNR and FQNEAQ (reference sequence). The CDR3 region has the DNA TGTGCCAGCAGCGCGGGACAGGAGTATTCACCCCTCCACTTT. Translated: CASSAGQEYSPLHF.

This clonotype was counted a few times. The CDR3 nucleotides are TGTGCCAGCACCCCCCCCGAGACACCAGAAGCTTTCTTT. It specifies CASTPPETPEAFF. The chain joins TRBV12-3 or TRBV12-4 to TRBJ1-1; D is unclear. V was trimmed by 7 bases and J by 8 bases, leaving 17 bases between them. The CDR3 loop spans 13 amino acids.

This clonotype was observed many times. The genes are TRBV27 and TRBJ1-1; D is unresolved. Germline loops: CDR1 MNHEY, CDR2 SMNVEV (reference sequence). The CDR3 totals 13 residues. The V end lost 5 bases, the J end lost 3 bases, and 10 bases lay between the germline ends. Here the CDR3 DNA reads TGTGCCAGCAGTGACCCACCGCACACTGAAGCTTTCTTT. Its protein is CASSDPPHTEAFF.

Details on this clonotype: No conserved phenylalanine or tryptophan is present at the end of the CDR3, so a read error is the likely explanation. V gene TRBV12-3 or TRBV12-4 combines with J gene TRBJ1-2; 12 bases agree with TRBD1. The CDR3 length is 13 residues. V lost 6 bases and J lost 7; bases outside the gene matches: 3. The chain's CDR3 is CASSGTGGGGYTL. Written as DNA, the CDR3 is TGTGCCAGCAGCGGGACAGGGGGCGGTGGCTACACCCTC.

This clonotype was observed many times. J is TRBJ2-2 and V is TRBV6-5; TRBD1 agrees at 8 bases. Germline CDR1 reads MNHEY; CDR2 reads SVGAGI. The CDR3 consists of 15 residues. V was pared by 6 bases and J by 7 bases, with 10 bases of the junction left unmatched. This chain's CDR3 is CASSLSTGAVGELFF. As DNA, the CDR3 is TGTGCCAGCAGCCTCTCGACAGGGGCCGTCGGGGAGCTGTTTTTT.

The sample holds many counts of this clonotype. This chain links TRBV5-1 with TRBJ2-7, with D possibly TRBD1 on 5 matching bases. V was cut by 0 bases and J by 5 bases, with 12 bases left in between. Germline values: CDR1 SGHRS, CDR2 YFSETQ. CDR3 length equals 14 residues. Here the CDR3 DNA reads TGCGCCAGCAGCTTGGAGGGGTCTTACGACGAGCAGTACTTC. Translated: CASSLEGSYDEQYF.

V and J are TRBV28 and TRBJ1-3; 7 bases line up with TRBD1. Germline values: CDR1 MDHEN, CDR2 SYDVKM. This CDR3 is 17 amino acids long. After removal of 7 bases from V and 0 bases from J, the junction contained 12 bases not matched to a gene. CDR3: CASTPRTGAYSGNTIYF. The CDR3 DNA sequence: TGTGCCAGCACCCCTCGAACAGGGGCGTACTCTGGAAACACCATATATTTT.

The chain recombines TRBV7-2 with TRBJ2-7; 10 bases fit TRBD2. Germline assignment: CDR1 SGHTA and CDR2 FQGNSA. CDR3 length: 14 amino acids. Losses at the gene ends were 5 bases for V and 3 bases for J; bases not matched to a gene: 4. The DNA for the CDR3 is TGTGCCAGCAGCCTGGGACTAGCGCGCTACGAGCAGTACTTC. Encoded protein: CASSLGLARYEQYF.

The chain is built from TRBV10-3 and TRBJ1-5; no clear D gene. The germline gives CDR1 ENHRY, CDR2 SYGVKD. With 6 bases removed from V and 5 bases from J, the gap between germline ends came to 17 bases. The CDR3 spans 15 residues. CDR3 in DNA: TGTGCCATCAGCAACCCGGACCGGATGGATCAGCCCCAGCATTTT. It encodes CAISNPDRMDQPQHF.